Sequencing of this T cell receptor beta chain was carried out in a study of cytomegalovirus exposure and HLA in healthy donors. Across the whole study: The 550 to 800 first-cohort repertoires and the 95 to 150 validation repertoires shared the same platform, a later analysis reported.

Points on this clone: Its matching antigen is unknown.

The V end lost 5 bases, the J end lost 0 bases, and 11 bases lay between the germline ends. The CDR3 extends over 15 amino acids. Per the germline V gene, CDR1 is GTSNPN and CDR2 is SVGIG (reference sequence). Findings and limits, study-wide: According to a subsequent analysis, TCR clusters identified in the first cohort showed a tendency to co-occur across the 100 to 150 validation repertoires. In vitro testing confirmed a few CMV-associated chains as specific for CMV antigens. According to reports, the classifier identified cytomegalovirus status with high specificity and sensitivity.

Sequencing used immunoSEQ multiplex PCR; TCRdb keeps in-frame clones, though not all of them. Of fewer than 200,000 clones detected, 85% appear once; the ten largest clones hold approximately 15%. The chain couples TRBV30 to TRBJ2-6; D gene uncertain. The source of this sequence is a man aged 18 to 35 in good health and CMV-seropositive. The sample consisted of PBMCs. CDR3 DNA sequence: TGTGCCTGGGAAAACGGTGTCTCTGGGGCCAACGTCCTGACTTTC. Translation gives CAWENGVSGANVLTF.